The 6 T cell receptor beta chains listed next were all sequenced from one sample in a study of blood T cell repertoires in COVID-19. Generated by immunoSEQ multiplex PCR, the TCRdb table keeps only in-frame clones and is missing some. The data hold approximately 300,000 clones, with approximately 81% observed a single time. The sample taken for sequencing was PBMCs or T cells enriched from blood (not recorded which). These receptors were collected from a woman in her thirties who had been exposed to COVID-19.

The chain is built from TRBV6-2 or TRBV6-3 and TRBJ2-3, with TRBD2 matching 11 bases. The CDR3 runs to 19 residues. The germline gives CDR1 MNHEY, CDR2 SVGEGT. V shed 2 bases, J shed 2 bases, and the junction held 12 bases outside the gene matches. CDR3 DNA: TGTGCCAGCAGTTACGCTACTAGCGGGAGACTCCTGGACACAGATACGCAGTATTTT. Translated: CASSYATSGRLLDTDTQYF.

The gene calls are TRBV30 and TRBJ1-2; TRBD1 agrees at 10 bases. Germline lookup yields CDR1 GTSNPN and CDR2 SVGIG (reference sequence). This CDR3 has 22 residues. J lost 5 bases, V lost 4 bases, and 31 bases had no gene match. Here the CDR3 DNA reads TGTGCCTGGATCGCACGCGCCGGGACAGGGGATAAACAAAACCCTAACTTGTATGGCTACACCTTC. As protein: CAWIARAGTGDKQNPNLYGYTF.

The CDR3: CASSDQLAGETQYF. The CDR3 bases are TGTGCCAGCAGTGATCAGCTAGCCGGTGAGACCCAGTACTTC. J is TRBJ2-5 and V is TRBV2, with a tentative D call TRBD2 (5 bases). V was trimmed by 3 bases and J by 5 bases, leaving 13 bases between them. The CDR3 covers 14 residues. Germline V gene sequence: CDR1 SNHLY, CDR2 FYNNEI.

The chain joins TRBV5-1 to TRBJ2-7; D is possibly TRBD2 (6 bases). The V gene lost 4 bases and the J gene lost 0 bases, with 11 bases spanning the gap. CDR3 length: 14 amino acids. CDR1 and CDR2 from the germline V gene are SGHRS and YFSETQ. DNA for the CDR3: TGCGCCAGCAGCCTACAGGAGGGCTCCTACGAGCAGTACTTC. It translates to CASSLQEGSYEQYF. The entire variable domain, with the rest obtained from reference TRBV5-1 and TRBJ2-7, is as follows: KAGVTQTPRYLIKTRGQQVTLSCSPISGHRSVSWYQQTPGQGLQFLFEYFSETQRNKGNFPGRFSGRQFSNSRSEMNVSTLELGDSALYLCASSLQEGSYEQYFGPGTRLTVT.

The genes are TRBV7-2 and TRBJ2-5, with 8 bases identical to TRBD1. Germline V gene lookup returns CDR1 SGHTA and CDR2 FQGNSA. The trim removed 1 base at V and 5 bases at J, leaving 6 bases unmatched. The CDR3 has 15 residues. The CDR3 region has the DNA TGTGCCAGCAGCTTAGGACAGGGGATAAAGGAGACCCAGTACTTC. Translated, it gives CASSLGQGIKETQYF. Complete variable domain (other parts from reference TRBV7-2 and TRBJ2-5): GAGVSQSPSNKVTEKGKDVELRCDPISGHTALYWYRQSLGQGLEFLIYFQGNSAPDKSGLPSDRFSAERTGGSVSTLTIQRTQQEDSAVYLCASSLGQGIKETQYFGPGTRLLVL.

The chain couples TRBV4-2 to TRBJ1-3; D might be TRBD1 (6 bases). There are 17 residues in the CDR3. V dropped 3 bases and J dropped 0 bases, with 15 bases sitting between them. Per germline, CDR1 LGHNA and CDR2 YNFKEQ. The CDR3 region has the DNA TGTGCCAGCAGCCAGGATGGACAGCTGCTCTCTGGAAACACCATATATTTT. As protein: CASSQDGQLLSGNTIYF.